These 18 T cell receptor beta chains came from one sample sequenced in a study of regulatory T cells in long-lasting Graves disease. Time point meaning: newly diagnosed GD, antithyroid drugs for less than 3 months. PBMC RNA served as the TCR library source. CDR3 regions were amplified by Arm-PCR using iRepertoire HTBI primers to build TCR beta libraries. Via MiXCR, TCRdb re-called the multiplex PCR reads, giving one row per CDR3 protein. The table has hundreds of thousands of distinct CDR3 sequences, less than 15% seen once; the top ten hold roughly 10%. This sample also appeared in a second study, on T cells in Graves' hyperthyroidism and ophthalmopathy.

Sequences were derived from peripheral blood mononuclear cells (PBMCs), sampled at new diagnosis, from a patient treated with antithyroid drugs. The receptor set was obtained from a man aged 25-45 years with Graves disease.

The V call is TRBV7-8, the J call TRBJ2-7; 8 nucleotides agree with TRBD2. Germline lookup yields CDR1 SGHVS and CDR2 FQNEAQ. This CDR3 has 17 amino acids. The J segment lost 6 bases and the V segment lost 5 bases, leaving 18 bases of the junction unmatched. The CDR3 DNA reads as TGTGCCAGCAGCCTTACGATAGCGGGATCCTACGCACGCGAGCAGTACTTC. Translation gives CASSLTIAGSYAREQYF.

This chain links TRBV7-6 with TRBJ2-1; 8 nucleotides match TRBD2. J lost 6 bases, V lost 6 bases, and 13 bases had no gene match. CDR1 is SGHVS and CDR2 is FNYEAQ in the germline V gene. The CDR3 sequence is 16 residues long. The CDR3 here is CASRPSGRRSSNEQFF. The CDR3 DNA is TGTGCCAGCAGACCTAGCGGGCGCCGTAGTAGCAATGAGCAGTTCTTC.

Of note for this clonotype: A read error may explain this, as a much larger clone is one base away. The J gene is TRBJ2-5, the V gene TRBV3-1, with 12 positions matching TRBD2. Trimming cost V 4 bases and J 7 bases; bases outside gene matches: 10. The CDR3 spans 16 residues. CDR1 and CDR2 from the germline V gene are LGHDT and YNNKEL (reference sequence). The CDR3 nucleotides read TGTGCCAGCAGCCTCCTAGCGGGAGGGGGTAGGGGGACCCAGTACTTC. This sequence encodes CASSLLAGGGRGTQYF.

The chain has TRBV7-8 and TRBJ2-7; D gene unclear. The CDR3 contains 15 residues. The V end lost 1 base, the J end lost 2 bases, and 12 bases lay between the germline ends. CDR1 and CDR2 (germline): SGHVS, FQNEAQ. The CDR3 loop is CASSLEDALTYEQYF. The CDR3 nucleotides are TGTGCCAGCAGCTTAGAGGATGCACTCACCTACGAGCAGTACTTC.

The rearrangement links TRBV7-9 to TRBJ2-3, with TRBD1 matching over 7 bases. Germline values: CDR1 SEHNR, CDR2 FQNEAQ (reference sequence). V shed 2 bases, J shed 2 bases, and the junction held 16 bases outside the gene matches. The CDR3 is 19 residues long. The CDR3 DNA follows: TGTGCCAGCAGCTTAATCTTCGGGACAGAACACGCTAACACAGATACGCAGTATTTT. This encodes CASSLIFGTEHANTDTQYF.

In its sample, this clonotype was seen many times. The rearrangement links TRBV29-1 to TRBJ2-1; 7 bases line up with TRBD2. This CDR3 has 13 amino acids. Per the germline V gene, CDR1 is SQVTM and CDR2 is ANQGSEA. CDR3 loop: CTTSRASGNEQFF. The CDR3 DNA is TGCACCACCTCCAGGGCTAGCGGCAATGAGCAGTTCTTC.

This clonotype was detected ten times or more. The genes are TRBV10-1 and TRBJ2-3; maybe TRBD2 (6 bases). Germline V gene data show CDR1 as WNHNN and CDR2 as SYGVQD (reference sequence). This CDR3 is built from 14 residues. Deletions cut 5 bases from V and 5 bases from J, with 14 bases between. The CDR3 DNA follows: TGCGCCAGCAGTCGTGAGGGAGGTGGAGATACGCAGTATTTT. This codes for CASSREGGGDTQYF.

Details on this clonotype: A much larger clone is a single base away; this may be a read error. The conserved closing phenylalanine or tryptophan is absent in this CDR3, likely reflecting a read error. The rearrangement joins TRBV20-1 to TRBJ2-3; 7 positions agree with TRBD2. With 6 bases clipped from V and 4 bases from J, the junction kept 10 bases outside the gene matches. The CDR3 totals 14 residues. Per germline, CDR1 DFQATT and CDR2 SNEGSKA (reference sequence). CDR3 sequence (DNA): TGCAGTGCCCATGAGGGAGGGCGGGCAGATACGCAGTATCTT. It encodes CSAHEGGRADTQYL.

There are many counts of this clonotype. V gene TRBV9 combines with J gene TRBJ1-1; D is unresolved. Trimming left V 2 bases short and J 4 bases short, with 12 bases between. Germline V gives CDR1 SGDLS, CDR2 YYNGEE. The CDR3 covers 14 residues. The CDR3 is CASSVGGGGTEAFF. For the CDR3, the DNA is TGTGCCAGCAGCGTTGGAGGAGGAGGCACTGAAGCTTTCTTT. Full variable domain (rest looked up from reference TRBV9 and TRBJ1-1): DSGVTQTPKHLITATGQRVTLRCSPRSGDLSVYWYQQSLDQGLQFLIQYYNGEERAKGNILERFSAQQFPDLHSELNLSSLELGDSALYFCASSVGGGGTEAFFGQGTRLTVV.

The chain joins TRBV19 to TRBJ2-4, with a possible D match to TRBD2 (6 bases). CDR3 length equals 17 residues. The germline V and J ends were trimmed by 3 bases and 1 base, with 16 bases remaining between them. Germline CDR1 reads LNHDA; CDR2 reads SQIVND (reference sequence). The CDR3 reads CASSIWGVYVAKNIQYF. In DNA form, the CDR3 reads TGTGCCAGTAGTATTTGGGGGGTTTACGTGGCCAAAAACATTCAGTACTTC.

The chain employs TRBV19 and TRBJ2-2; D uncertain. The CDR3 sequence is 15 residues long. Germline V lookup: CDR1 LNHDA, CDR2 SQIVND (reference sequence). Trimming took 3 bases from V and 3 from J, leaving 11 bases between them. Here the CDR3 reads CASSIVERHTGELFF. CDR3 DNA: TGTGCCAGTAGTATCGTGGAACGCCACACCGGGGAGCTGTTTTTT.

This clonotype was picked up many times. The chain couples TRBV2 to TRBJ2-7; D is tentatively TRBD1 or TRBD2 (6 bases each). Trimming pared 4 bases from V and 3 bases from J, leaving 10 bases between. This CDR3 has 13 amino acids. CDR1 SNHLY and CDR2 FYNNEI come from the germline V gene. CDR3 DNA sequence: TGTGCCAGCAGTGGGCGGGACAACTACGAGCAGTACTTC. It is translated as CASSGRDNYEQYF.

This clonotype has more than one count but fewer than ten. This sequence joins TRBV6-1 and TRBJ2-7; D is unclear. Deletions cut 7 bases from V and 3 bases from J, with 10 bases between. The CDR3 contains 12 residues. Germline lookup yields CDR1 MNHNS and CDR2 SASEGT. The CDR3 sequence: CASIHGNYEQYF. DNA for the CDR3: TGTGCCAGCATTCACGGAAACTACGAGCAGTACTTC.

This clonotype was found a few times. V is TRBV29-1 and J is TRBJ2-1; the D gene is possibly TRBD2 (7 bases). V lost 6 bases, J lost 8 bases, and 11 bases lay in between. In germline, CDR1 is SQVTM, CDR2 ANQGSEA. The CDR3 has 11 residues. The CDR3 DNA sequence: TGCAGCGTGGGGGGGCACTATGAGCAGTTCTTC. This sequence encodes CSVGGHYEQFF.

The sample holds many counts of this clonotype. This chain's CDR3 is CASRWGRDTEAFF. The CDR3 DNA is TGTGCCAGCAGGTGGGGCAGGGACACTGAAGCTTTCTTT. The chain employs TRBV11-2 and TRBJ1-1, with D perhaps matching TRBD1 (5 bases). The CDR3 contains 13 residues. Trimming left V 6 bases short and J 3 bases short, with 11 bases between. Germline values: CDR1 SGHAT, CDR2 FQNNGV. The full variable domain, its missing parts supplied by reference TRBV11-2 and TRBJ1-1, is EAGVAQSPRYKIIEKRQSVAFWCNPISGHATLYWYQQILGQGPKLLIQFQNNGVVDDSQLPKDRFSAERLKGVDSTLKIQPAKLEDSAVYLCASRWGRDTEAFFGQGTRLTVV.

In this sample, this clonotype turned up many times. V gene TRBV28 combines with J gene TRBJ2-4; D uncertain. Trimming pared 2 bases from V and 6 bases from J, leaving 5 bases between. Germline CDR1 is MDHEN and CDR2 is SYDVKM. The CDR3 length is 12 residues. CDR3 bases: TGTGCCAGCAGTTTAAGGGTAAACATTCAGTACTTC. Translated, it gives CASSLRVNIQYF.

The CDR3 loop is CSARGSTSGRAGPYNEQFF. CDR3 DNA: TGCAGTGCTAGAGGGTCGACTAGCGGGAGGGCCGGGCCCTACAATGAGCAGTTCTTC. The rearrangement links TRBV20-1 to TRBJ2-1; 14 bases are shared with TRBD2. CDR3 length equals 19 residues. The V segment lost 1 base and the J segment 2 bases; nucleotides outside the gene matches: 10. Germline-derived CDR1 and CDR2 are DFQATT and SNEGSKA (reference sequence).

The chain couples TRBV12-3 or TRBV12-4 to TRBJ2-1; tentatively, D is TRBD2 (6 bases). The CDR3 covers 16 residues. The V end was cut by 2 bases, the J end by 3 bases, with 14 bases between. CDR3 sequence (DNA): TGTGCCAGCAGTTTATCGGGGGATTACCACTACAATGAGCAGTTCTTC. This sequence encodes CASSLSGDYHYNEQFF.